Shown below are 8 T cell receptor beta chains from a single sample sequenced in a study of control samples from healthy donors and cancer patients. Data came from immunoSEQ multiplex PCR; TCRdb stores just in-frame clones and leaves some out. The sample lists roughly 3,600 clones; 70% to 80% were seen once. Specimen: formalin-fixed, paraffin-embedded tissue. All receptors come from a female donor with melanoma.

This clone appeared a single time. The chain couples TRBV7-9 to TRBJ2-6, with D possibly matching TRBD1 (5 bases). The CDR3 length is 14 residues. Germline CDR1 reads SEHNR; CDR2 reads FQNEAQ (reference sequence). V was clipped by 9 bases and J by 0 bases, with 9 bases between them. The CDR3 sequence is CASLTVSGANVLTF. The CDR3, as DNA: TGTGCCAGTTTGACAGTCTCTGGGGCCAACGTCCTGACTTTC.

The chain is built from TRBV10-3 and TRBJ2-2; D ambiguous. This CDR3 region has 14 residues. Trimming removed 2 bases at V and 1 base at J, with 5 bases between. In germline, CDR1 is ENHRY, CDR2 SYGVKD. The CDR3: CAISEDWNTGELFF. DNA for the CDR3: TGTGCCATCAGTGAGGACTGGAACACCGGGGAGCTGTTTTTT.

This clone was picked up one time. The chain employs TRBV7-9 and TRBJ1-2, with D unresolved. Trimming left V 1 base short and J 6 bases short, with 12 bases between. Per germline, CDR1 SEHNR and CDR2 FQNEAQ (reference sequence). The CDR3 runs to 14 residues. In DNA form, the CDR3 reads TGTGCCAGCAGCTTAGTAAGGGAGGGTCATGGCTACACCTTC. This sequence encodes CASSLVREGHGYTF.

In regard to this clone: A junction end diverges from the germline sequence, so it may reflect a read error. The chain links TRBV7-7 to TRBJ2-1, with 7 positions matching TRBD1. Germline CDR1 and CDR2: SSHAT and FNYEAQ (reference sequence). CDR3 length equals 16 residues. For the CDR3, the DNA is TGTGCTAGCAGCCCTAGGACAGGCGGCTCCTACAATGAGCAGTTCTTC. Translation: CASSPRTGGSYNEQFF.

The rearrangement uses TRBV14 and TRBJ1-2; 7 bases fit TRBD1. CDR1 is SGHDN and CDR2 is FVKESK in the germline V gene. Trimming at V came to 1 base and at J to 4 bases, leaving 0 bases not matched to a gene. CDR3 length: 13 amino acids. The CDR3, as DNA: TGTGCCAGCAGCCAAGCAGGGGGCTATGGCTACACCTTC. Protein product: CASSQAGGYGYTF.

This clone was recorded once. The genes are TRBV6-5 and TRBJ2-5; tentative D call: TRBD2 (6 bases). Trimming removed 4 bases at V and 7 bases at J, with 16 bases between. CDR1 and CDR2 from the germline V gene are MNHEY and SVGAGI. This CDR3 has 14 amino acids. The CDR3 nucleotides are TGTGCCAGCAGTTTCACCGGGATCGGGGGGACCCAGTACTTC. Residues: CASSFTGIGGTQYF.

This sequence joins TRBV9 and TRBJ2-7, with 9 nucleotides matching TRBD1. With 0 bases clipped from V and 2 bases from J, the junction kept 6 bases outside the gene matches. CDR3 length equals 16 residues. Germline assignment: CDR1 SGDLS and CDR2 YYNGEE. As DNA, the CDR3 is TGTGCCAGCAGCGTAGCTTCCGGGACAGGGACCTACGAGCAGTACTTC. Protein sequence: CASSVASGTGTYEQYF.

The count of this clone is one. CDR3 DNA sequence: TGTGCCAGCAGCTTAGTTACAGGCACCGGGGAGCTGTTTTTT. Translating it yields CASSLVTGTGELFF. The chain has TRBV7-2 and TRBJ2-2; maybe TRBD1 (5 bases). Trimming stripped 1 base from V and 4 bases from J, with 7 bases between. Germline lookup yields CDR1 SGHTA and CDR2 FQGNSA. The CDR3 spans 14 residues.